The 8 T cell receptor beta chains reported below all come from one sample, sequenced in a study of blood T cell repertoires in COVID-19. Here immunoSEQ multiplex PCR was the method, and the copy in TCRdb shows in-frame clones only, minus some. The sample gives about 220,000 clones, approximately 82% of which show up once; 3% to 4.5% is in the top ten. The sequenced sample consisted of peripheral blood. The source of these receptors is a woman of 80 years or more with acute or convalescent COVID-19.

The genes are TRBV9 and TRBJ1-5, with 8 nucleotides matching TRBD1. The CDR3 sequence is 16 residues long. The ends lost 4 bases at V and 6 bases at J; junction bases unmatched: 12. Germline V gene data show CDR1 as SGDLS and CDR2 as YYNGEE. The CDR3 loop reads CASSPTGDRFRQPQHF. For the CDR3, the DNA is TGTGCCAGCAGCCCCACAGGGGACAGGTTTCGTCAGCCCCAGCATTTT.

The chain uses TRBV6-4 and TRBJ1-5, with D maybe TRBD1 (6 bases). CDR3 length equals 13 residues. CDR1 and CDR2 from the germline V gene are MRHNA and SNTAGT. V was pared by 6 bases and J by 6 bases, with 12 bases between. The CDR3 here is CASSPEDSQPQHF. The CDR3 DNA reads TGTGCCAGCAGCCCCGAGGACAGTCAGCCCCAGCATTTT.

The chain joins TRBV7-8 to TRBJ2-5, with TRBD1 identical over 11 bases. Germline loops: CDR1 SGHVS, CDR2 FQNEAQ. CDR3 length: 15 amino acids. Losses at the gene ends were 4 bases for V and 5 bases for J; bases not matched to a gene: 6. For the CDR3, the DNA is TGTGCCAGCAGCTATGGACAGGGGGCGAGGGAGACCCAGTACTTC. Its protein is CASSYGQGARETQYF.

The gene calls are TRBV7-2 and TRBJ1-2; D is perhaps TRBD1 (6 bases). The CDR3 covers 15 residues. Germline CDR1 is SGHTA and CDR2 is FQGNSA. V was trimmed by 0 bases and J by 6 bases, leaving 14 bases between them. The CDR3 is CASSLARETGNGYTF. CDR3 coding DNA: TGTGCCAGCAGCTTAGCTCGGGAAACAGGGAATGGCTACACCTTC.

This clone was counted a single time. The chain uses TRBV9 and TRBJ2-1; TRBD2 matches 8 bases. Germline-derived CDR1 and CDR2 are SGDLS and YYNGEE. This CDR3 contains 15 residues. The V segment lost 0 bases and the J segment 8 bases; nucleotides outside the gene matches: 7. The CDR3 protein is CASSVAPGGAYEQFF. CDR3 DNA sequence: TGTGCCAGCAGCGTAGCCCCCGGGGGGGCCTATGAGCAGTTCTTC.

This clone is a singleton in its sample. The V gene is TRBV6-5, the J gene TRBJ1-5, with 12 bases that match TRBD1. V lost 8 bases and J lost 5; bases outside the gene matches: 7. CDR3 size: 15 residues. Germline loops: CDR1 MNHEY, CDR2 SVGAGI. In DNA, the CDR3 is TGTGCCAGCTGCTGGGACAGGGGGCTGGATCAGCCCCAGCATTTT. This encodes CASCWDRGLDQPQHF.

The chain uses TRBV7-2 and TRBJ2-5, with 10 bases that match TRBD2. Germline V gene sequence: CDR1 SGHTA, CDR2 FQGNSA. There are 15 residues in the CDR3. V was clipped by 6 bases and J by 3 bases; unmatched bases: 7. CDR3 sequence (DNA): TGTGCCAGCAGGCTAGCGGGGGTCCCAGAAGAGACCCAGTACTTC. Residues: CASRLAGVPEETQYF.

This clone was seen once. V usage is TRBV27 and J usage is TRBJ1-4; no clear D. The CDR3 consists of 15 residues. The germline V gene encodes CDR1 MNHEY and CDR2 SMNVEV (reference sequence). V was shortened by 6 bases and J by 6 bases, with 17 bases between the two germline ends. This chain's CDR3 is CASSPHSSTDEKLFF. CDR3 sequence (DNA): TGTGCCAGCAGCCCACACAGTTCTACGGATGAAAAACTGTTTTTT.